This T cell receptor beta chain was sequenced in a study of cytomegalovirus exposure and HLA in healthy donors. The study ran its PCR with 60 Vbeta and 13 Jbeta primers. TCRdb keeps only in-frame clones here, not all; method: immunoSEQ multiplex PCR. The sample yields approximately 150,000 clones, just over 75% seen once. On this clone: Antigen unknown.

Study-level findings and limits: A missense variant in DCLRE1C was later tied to TCR beta V- and J-gene trimming.

The CDR3 contains 13 residues. Germline-derived CDR1 and CDR2 are SQVTM and ANQGSEA. The V end lost 6 bases, the J end lost 1 base, and 12 bases lay between the germline ends. This rearrangement joins TRBV29-1 to TRBJ2-5; tentative D call: TRBD2 (6 bases). Sequencing was done on a sample of PBMCs. The clonotype was recovered from a middle-aged man in good health and CMV-seronegative. CDR3 DNA: TGCAGCGTGGACATGGGAGGCCAAGAGACCCAGTACTTC. Protein sequence: CSVDMGGQETQYF. Looking up the rest from reference TRBV29-1 and TRBJ2-5 gives the full variable domain: SAVISQKPSRDICQRGTSLTIQCQVDSQVTMMFWYRQQPGQSLTLIATANQGSEATYESGFVIDKFPISRPNLTFSTLTVSNMSPEDSSIYLCSVDMGGQETQYFGPGTRLLVL.